The clone carrying this T cell receptor (beta chain) counts as medium-sized. Its cognate antigen is unknown. The data were obtained in a study of spatial heterogeneity in lung cancer. Whole-study results and caveats: Expanded intratumoral alpha and beta TCR counts tracked tumor mutation counts.

A distinct unique molecular identifier was carried by each TCR cDNA molecule. TCRdb re-called the 5' RACE reads through MiXCR, storing one row per CDR3 protein. In the table there are 10,000 or so distinct CDR3 sequences, 8% to 9.5% of which are singletons. The CDR3 has 15 residues. Germline V CDR1 and CDR2: MNHEY, SVGEGT. The V gene lost 6 bases and the J gene lost 2 bases, with 17 bases spanning the gap. Indicated time point: sample taken at primary tumor resection. This clonotype was sampled from a female donor with early-stage non-small cell lung cancer. Sequencing was performed on lung tumor tissue, taken at surgery. The rearrangement joins TRBV6-2 or TRBV6-3 to TRBJ2-7, with a weak D call TRBD2 (6 bases). CDR3 in amino acids: CASSPWALAPYEQYF. Here the CDR3 DNA reads TGTGCCAGCAGCCCCTGGGCACTAGCCCCCTACGAGCAGTACTTC.